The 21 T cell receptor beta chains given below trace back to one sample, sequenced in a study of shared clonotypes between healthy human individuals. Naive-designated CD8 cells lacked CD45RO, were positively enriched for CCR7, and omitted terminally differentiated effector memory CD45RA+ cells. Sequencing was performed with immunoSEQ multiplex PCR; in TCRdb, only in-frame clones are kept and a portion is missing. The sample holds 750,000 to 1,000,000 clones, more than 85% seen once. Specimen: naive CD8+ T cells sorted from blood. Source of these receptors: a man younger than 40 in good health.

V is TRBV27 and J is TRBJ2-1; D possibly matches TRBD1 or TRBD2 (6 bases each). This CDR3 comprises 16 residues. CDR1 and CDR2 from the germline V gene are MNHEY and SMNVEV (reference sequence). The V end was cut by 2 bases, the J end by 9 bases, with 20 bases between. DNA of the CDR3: TGTGCCAGCAGTTTACCTCCACGGCGGGAAGGGGGTGAGCAGTTCTTC. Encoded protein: CASSLPPRREGGEQFF.

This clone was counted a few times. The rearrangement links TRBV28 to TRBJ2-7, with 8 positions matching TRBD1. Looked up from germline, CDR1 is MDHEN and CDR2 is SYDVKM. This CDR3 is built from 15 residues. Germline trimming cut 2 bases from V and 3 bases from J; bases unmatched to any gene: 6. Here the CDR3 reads CASSLAPGQDYEQYF. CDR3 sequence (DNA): TGTGCCAGCAGTTTAGCCCCGGGACAGGACTACGAGCAGTACTTC.

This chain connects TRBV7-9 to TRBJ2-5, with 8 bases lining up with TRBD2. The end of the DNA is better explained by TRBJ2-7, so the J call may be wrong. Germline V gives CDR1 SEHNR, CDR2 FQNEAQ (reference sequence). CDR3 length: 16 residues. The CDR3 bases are TGTGCCAGCAGCTTAAATTCCCTAGCGGGTACCTACGAGCAGTACTTC. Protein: CASSLNSLAGTYEQYF.

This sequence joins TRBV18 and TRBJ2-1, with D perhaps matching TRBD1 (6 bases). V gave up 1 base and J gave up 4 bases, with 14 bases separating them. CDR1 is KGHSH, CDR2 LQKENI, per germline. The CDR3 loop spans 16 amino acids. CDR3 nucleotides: TGTGCCAGCTCACCACGTGCAGGGGAGTCGTACAATGAGCAGTTCTTC. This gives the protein CASSPRAGESYNEQFF. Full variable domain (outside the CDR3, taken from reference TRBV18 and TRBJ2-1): NAGVMQNPRHLVRRRGQEARLRCSPMKGHSHVYWYRQLPEEGLKFMVYLQKENIIDESGMPKERFSAEFPKEGPSILRIQQVVRGDSAAYFCASSPRAGESYNEQFFGPGTRLTVL.

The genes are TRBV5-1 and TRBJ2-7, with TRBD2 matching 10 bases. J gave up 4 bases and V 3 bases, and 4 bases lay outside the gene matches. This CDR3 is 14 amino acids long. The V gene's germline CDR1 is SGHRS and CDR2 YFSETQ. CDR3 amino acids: CASSSGTSAYEQYF. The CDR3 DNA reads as TGCGCCAGCAGCTCCGGGACTAGCGCATACGAGCAGTACTTC.

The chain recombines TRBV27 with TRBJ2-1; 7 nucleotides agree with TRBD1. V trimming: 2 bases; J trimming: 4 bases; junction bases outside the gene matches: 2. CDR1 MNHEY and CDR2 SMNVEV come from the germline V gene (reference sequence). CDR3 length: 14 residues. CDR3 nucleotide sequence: TGTGCCAGCAGTTTAACAGGGGCGTACAATGAGCAGTTCTTC. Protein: CASSLTGAYNEQFF.

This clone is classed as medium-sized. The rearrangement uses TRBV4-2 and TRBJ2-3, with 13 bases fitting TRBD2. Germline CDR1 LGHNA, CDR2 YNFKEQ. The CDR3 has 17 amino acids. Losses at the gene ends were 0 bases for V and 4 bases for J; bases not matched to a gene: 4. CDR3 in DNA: TGTGCCAGCAGCCAAGAACTAGCGGGAGGGCCGGCAGATACGCAGTATTTT. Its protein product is CASSQELAGGPADTQYF.

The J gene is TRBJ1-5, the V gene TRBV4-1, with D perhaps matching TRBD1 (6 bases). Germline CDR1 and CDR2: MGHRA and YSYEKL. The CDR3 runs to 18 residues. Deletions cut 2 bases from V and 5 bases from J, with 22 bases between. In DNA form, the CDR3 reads TGCGCCAGCAGCCAACACCCGGTAGGTCAGGGGTTCGATCAGCCCCAGCATTTT. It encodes CASSQHPVGQGFDQPQHF.

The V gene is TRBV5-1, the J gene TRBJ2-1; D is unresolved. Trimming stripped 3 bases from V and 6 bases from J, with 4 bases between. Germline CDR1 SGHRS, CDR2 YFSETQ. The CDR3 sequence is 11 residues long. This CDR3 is CASSSPNEQFF. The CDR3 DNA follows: TGCGCCAGCAGCTCACCCAATGAGCAGTTCTTC.

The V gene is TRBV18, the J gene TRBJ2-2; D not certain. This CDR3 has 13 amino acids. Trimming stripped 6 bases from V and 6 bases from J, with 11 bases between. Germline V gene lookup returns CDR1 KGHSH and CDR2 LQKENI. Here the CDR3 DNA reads TGTGCCAGCTCCCCCCCCTCGTCCGGGGAGCTGTTTTTT. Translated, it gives CASSPPSSGELFF. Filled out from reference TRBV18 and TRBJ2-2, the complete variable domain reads NAGVMQNPRHLVRRRGQEARLRCSPMKGHSHVYWYRQLPEEGLKFMVYLQKENIIDESGMPKERFSAEFPKEGPSILRIQQVVRGDSAAYFCASSPPSSGELFFGEGSRLTVL.

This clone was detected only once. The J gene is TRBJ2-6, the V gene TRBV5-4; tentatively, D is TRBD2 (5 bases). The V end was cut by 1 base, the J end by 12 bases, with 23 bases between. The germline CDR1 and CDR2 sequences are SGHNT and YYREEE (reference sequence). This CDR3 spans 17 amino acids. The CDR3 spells CASSLLETTGLVGVLTF. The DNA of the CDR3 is TGTGCCAGCAGCTTGTTGGAGACAACCGGACTTGTTGGCGTCCTGACTTTC. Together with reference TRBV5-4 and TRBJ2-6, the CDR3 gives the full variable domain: ETGVTQSPTHLIKTRGQQVTLRCSSQSGHNTVSWYQQALGQGPQFIFQYYREEENGRGNFPPRFSGLQFPNYSSELNVNALELDDSALYLCASSLLETTGLVGVLTFGAGSRLTVL.

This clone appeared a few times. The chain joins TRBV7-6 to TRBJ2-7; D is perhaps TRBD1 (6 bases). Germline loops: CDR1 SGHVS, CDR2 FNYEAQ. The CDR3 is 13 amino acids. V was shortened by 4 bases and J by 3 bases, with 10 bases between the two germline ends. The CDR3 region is CASSSGQHYEQYF. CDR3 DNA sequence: TGTGCCAGCAGCTCCGGACAGCACTACGAGCAGTACTTC.

The CDR3 loop is CSVEEGQAYEQYF. DNA for the CDR3: TGCAGCGTTGAGGAAGGACAGGCCTACGAGCAGTACTTC. The genes are TRBV29-1 and TRBJ2-7; the match to TRBD1 covers 7 bases. V shed 3 bases, J shed 2 bases, and the junction held 4 bases outside the gene matches. Germline-derived CDR1 and CDR2 are SQVTM and ANQGSEA. The CDR3 is 13 amino acids.

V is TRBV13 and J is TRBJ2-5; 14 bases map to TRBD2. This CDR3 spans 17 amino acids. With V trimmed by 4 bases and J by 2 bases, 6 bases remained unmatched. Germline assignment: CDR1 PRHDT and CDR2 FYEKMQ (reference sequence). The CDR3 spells CASSSPGLAGAQETQYF. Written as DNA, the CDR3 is TGTGCCAGCAGCTCACCGGGACTAGCGGGAGCGCAAGAGACCCAGTACTTC.

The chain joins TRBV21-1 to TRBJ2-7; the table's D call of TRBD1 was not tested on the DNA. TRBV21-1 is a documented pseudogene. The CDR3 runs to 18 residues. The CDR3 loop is CASSKEGIGQGETYEQYF. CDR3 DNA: TGTGCCAGCAGCAAAGAGGGGATCGGACAGGGGGAAACCTACGAGCAGTACTTC.

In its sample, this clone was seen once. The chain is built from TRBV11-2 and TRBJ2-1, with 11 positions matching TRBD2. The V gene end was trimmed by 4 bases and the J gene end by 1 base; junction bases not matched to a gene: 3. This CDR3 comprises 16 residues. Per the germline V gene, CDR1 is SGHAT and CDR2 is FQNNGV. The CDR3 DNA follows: TGTGCCAGCAGCTACACTAGCGGGAGATCCTACAATGAGCAGTTCTTC. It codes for CASSYTSGRSYNEQFF.

The CDR3 protein is CASRYGGGTGELFF. CDR3 nucleotide sequence: TGTGCCAGCAGATATGGAGGAGGCACCGGGGAGCTGTTTTTT. The chain is built from TRBV11-2 and TRBJ2-2; weak D call: TRBD2 (5 bases). V was pared by 6 bases and J by 4 bases, with 12 bases between. The CDR3 runs to 14 residues. Per the germline V gene, CDR1 is SGHAT and CDR2 is FQNNGV.

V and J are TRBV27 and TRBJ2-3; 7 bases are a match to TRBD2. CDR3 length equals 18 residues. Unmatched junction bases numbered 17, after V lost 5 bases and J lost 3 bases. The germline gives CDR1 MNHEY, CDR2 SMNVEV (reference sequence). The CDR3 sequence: CASSPPRSSGLSTDTQYF. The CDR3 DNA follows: TGTGCCAGCAGTCCCCCAAGGAGTAGCGGGTTGAGTACAGATACGCAGTATTTT.

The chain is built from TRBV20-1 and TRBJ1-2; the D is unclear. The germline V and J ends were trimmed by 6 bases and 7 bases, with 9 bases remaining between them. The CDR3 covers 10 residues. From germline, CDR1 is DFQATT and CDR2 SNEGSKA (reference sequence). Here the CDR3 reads CSAADSGYTF. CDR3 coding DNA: TGCAGTGCGGCGGATAGTGGCTACACCTTC.

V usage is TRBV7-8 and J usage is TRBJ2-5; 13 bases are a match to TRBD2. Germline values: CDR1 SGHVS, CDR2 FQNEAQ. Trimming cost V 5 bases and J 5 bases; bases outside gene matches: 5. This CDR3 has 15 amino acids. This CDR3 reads CASSHKTSGRETQYF. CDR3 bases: TGTGCCAGCAGCCATAAGACTAGCGGGAGGGAGACCCAGTACTTC. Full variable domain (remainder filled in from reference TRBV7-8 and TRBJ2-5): GAGVSQSPRYKVAKRGQDVALRCDPISGHVSLFWYQQALGQGPEFLTYFQNEAQLDKSGLPSDRFFAERPEGSVSTLKIQRTQQEDSAVYLCASSHKTSGRETQYFGPGTRLLVL.

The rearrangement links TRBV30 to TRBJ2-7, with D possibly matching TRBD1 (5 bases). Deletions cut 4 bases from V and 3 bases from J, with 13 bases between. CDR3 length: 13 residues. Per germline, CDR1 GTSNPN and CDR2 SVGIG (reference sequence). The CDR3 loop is CAWTKTDIYEQYF. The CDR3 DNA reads TGTGCCTGGACCAAGACAGACATCTACGAGCAGTACTTC.